The 26 T cell receptor beta chains in this list originate from one sample, sequenced in a study of post-analysis software for immune sequencing data. Unique molecular identifiers had been added to the TCR beta cDNA libraries. TCRdb passed the PCR reads through MiXCR, listing each CDR3 protein once. The table includes 750,000 to 950,000 distinct CDR3 sequences, about 53% detected once. These receptors' targets are unknown. General observations from the study: Controls showed lower frequencies than patients for a few TRBV segments, and TRBV5-6, TRBV5-1 and TRBV20-1 were among these.

The sample was blood. The receptors come from a girl aged 10 to 17 with multiple sclerosis.

The genes are TRBV20-1 and TRBJ2-7, with D tentatively TRBD1 (5 bases). The CDR3 has 13 amino acids. V lost 4 bases and J 2 bases, leaving 12 bases between the germline ends. From germline, CDR1 is DFQATT and CDR2 SNEGSKA (reference sequence). CDR3: CSATSRQTYEQYF. The CDR3 DNA follows: TGCAGTGCTACTTCCCGACAGACCTACGAGCAGTACTTC.

This chain uses TRBV5-8 with TRBJ1-1; D gene uncertain. The CDR3 consists of 15 residues. V was cut by 2 bases and J by 0 bases, with 11 bases left in between. CDR1 and CDR2 from the germline V gene are SGHTS and YDEGEE. The CDR3 region is CASSLRGLMNTEAFF. The CDR3 DNA sequence: TGTGCCAGCAGCTTACGGGGATTAATGAACACTGAAGCTTTCTTT.

This clonotype was picked up a small number of times. The chain employs TRBV5-1 and TRBJ1-2, with 10 nucleotides matching TRBD1. This CDR3 is 14 amino acids long. V shed 5 bases, J shed 9 bases, and the junction held 10 bases outside the gene matches. In germline, CDR1 is SGHRS, CDR2 YFSETQ. As DNA, the CDR3 is TGCGCCAGCAGTTCGTCCGGGACAGGGGTTCGCTACACCTTC. Amino acid sequence: CASSSSGTGVRYTF.

This rearrangement joins TRBV29-1 to TRBJ1-2; D unclear. The V gene lost 8 bases and the J gene lost 3 bases, with 25 bases spanning the gap. CDR1 is SQVTM, CDR2 ANQGSEA, per germline. There are 16 residues in the CDR3. The CDR3 here is CSTRPREPKGDYGYTF. CDR3 coding DNA: TGCAGCACGCGACCGAGAGAGCCTAAGGGTGACTATGGCTACACCTTC.

This rearrangement joins TRBV7-9 to TRBJ2-2; 7 bases match TRBD1. V lost 5 bases to trimming and J lost 5 bases; unmatched junction nucleotides: 8. The CDR3 totals 15 residues. Germline CDR1 reads SEHNR; CDR2 reads FQNEAQ (reference sequence). Written as DNA, the CDR3 is TGTGCCAGCAGCATTACAGGGGTTCGGACCGGGGAGCTGTTTTTT. As protein: CASSITGVRTGELFF.

The V and J genes are TRBV4-1 and TRBJ2-1; TRBD1 matches at 8 bases. The V gene end was trimmed by 3 bases and the J gene end by 2 bases; junction bases not matched to a gene: 3. The CDR3 spans 15 residues. Germline V lookup: CDR1 MGHRA, CDR2 YSYEKL. The CDR3 spells CASSQGDRTYNEQFF. CDR3 bases: TGCGCCAGCAGCCAGGGGGACAGGACCTACAATGAGCAGTTCTTC.

V usage is TRBV29-1 and J usage is TRBJ1-4; no definite D call. CDR3 length: 13 amino acids. Germline V CDR1 and CDR2: SQVTM, ANQGSEA. Between the trimmed V and J ends, which lost 4 bases and 8 bases, there was a span of 14 bases. For the CDR3, the DNA is TGCAGCGTTGTAGTGCTAGGAAACGAAAAACTGTTTTTT. Amino acid sequence: CSVVVLGNEKLFF.

The chain is built from TRBV27 and TRBJ2-6, with D possibly called TRBD1 or TRBD2 (5 bases each). The length of the CDR3 is 17 residues. Germline V gives CDR1 MNHEY, CDR2 SMNVEV (reference sequence). Trimming took off 5 bases at V and 0 bases at J, with 14 bases between the two ends. The CDR3 spells CASSRRDGSSGANVLTF. The CDR3 DNA follows: TGTGCCAGCAGTCGCAGGGATGGGAGCTCTGGGGCCAACGTCCTGACTTTC.

The chain recombines TRBV6-5 with TRBJ1-1; D is ambiguous. Germline lookup yields CDR1 MNHEY and CDR2 SVGAGI. The CDR3 spans 13 residues. V lost 5 bases to trimming and J lost 2 bases, with 9 bases between them. CDR3 region: CASSRLENTEAFF. The CDR3 DNA reads as TGTGCCAGCAGTCGTCTAGAAAACACTGAAGCTTTCTTT.

This clonotype showed up just a few times. The genes are TRBV11-2 and TRBJ2-7, with TRBD2 matching 15 bases. TRBJ2-5 explains the end of the DNA better; the J call may be wrong. Per germline, CDR1 SGHAT and CDR2 FQNNGV. This CDR3 has 15 amino acids. The CDR3 region has the DNA TGTGCCAGCACCGGGACTAGCGGGAGGCAGGAGACCCAGTACTTC. It yields the protein CASTGTSGRQETQYF.

The chain couples TRBV20-1 to TRBJ1-4; D may be TRBD1 (6 bases). With 0 bases removed from V and 0 bases from J, the gap between germline ends came to 11 bases. The CDR3 is 16 amino acids. Per germline, CDR1 DFQATT and CDR2 SNEGSKA (reference sequence). Here the CDR3 reads CSAREAGAPTNEKLFF. DNA of the CDR3: TGCAGTGCTAGAGAGGCGGGGGCCCCAACTAATGAAAAACTGTTTTTT.

The CDR3 here is CASSQGPLGTSGDEQYF. CDR3 in DNA: TGTGCCAGCAGCCAAGGCCCCTTGGGGACTAGCGGAGACGAGCAGTACTTC. This chain connects TRBV3-1 to TRBJ2-7; 11 bases fit TRBD2. Germline V gene lookup returns CDR1 LGHDT and CDR2 YNNKEL (reference sequence). The CDR3 totals 17 residues. V dropped 1 base and J dropped 5; count of bases not matched to a gene: 10.

The chain is built from TRBV9 and TRBJ2-7, with 7 bases identical to TRBD2. Losses at the gene ends were 2 bases for V and 5 bases for J; bases not matched to a gene: 13. This CDR3 spans 16 amino acids. Germline lookup yields CDR1 SGDLS and CDR2 YYNGEE. Here the CDR3 reads CASSVGFGGRDHEQYF. The CDR3 nucleotides read TGTGCCAGCAGCGTTGGCTTCGGCGGGAGAGACCACGAGCAGTACTTC.

The chain employs TRBV20-1 and TRBJ2-5, with TRBD2 matching 7 bases. CDR3 length: 13 residues. From germline, CDR1 is DFQATT and CDR2 SNEGSKA (reference sequence). Unmatched junction bases numbered 2, after V lost 0 bases and J lost 4 bases. CDR3 region: CSARDSGTETQYF. Here the CDR3 DNA reads TGCAGTGCTAGAGACAGCGGGACAGAGACCCAGTACTTC.

The V gene is TRBV4-1, the J gene TRBJ1-5; the match to TRBD1 covers 8 bases. The CDR3 is 15 residues long. Trimming took 6 bases from V and 2 from J; bases not matched to a gene: 6. Germline loops: CDR1 MGHRA, CDR2 YSYEKL. The chain's CDR3 is CASRQGALGNQPQHF. CDR3 in DNA: TGCGCCAGCAGGCAGGGGGCGCTTGGCAATCAGCCCCAGCATTTT.

This clonotype was seen a single time. V and J are TRBV29-1 and TRBJ2-1; 11 bases line up with TRBD2. V lost 6 bases, J lost 8 bases, and 9 bases stayed unmatched. The CDR3 spans 14 residues. Germline-derived CDR1 and CDR2 are SQVTM and ANQGSEA. CDR3 residues: CSVARGTSGYEQFF. DNA for the CDR3: TGCAGCGTCGCCCGTGGGACTAGCGGATATGAGCAGTTCTTC.

J is TRBJ2-5 and V is TRBV10-3; 8 bases line up with TRBD2. Near its end, the DNA agrees better with TRBJ2-7, so the J call may be wrong. CDR3 size: 14 residues. Germline CDR1 reads ENHRY; CDR2 reads SYGVKD. This chain's CDR3 is CAISEGLAGNEQYF. CDR3 nucleotide sequence: TGTGCCATCAGTGAGGGACTAGCCGGGAACGAGCAGTACTTC.

The chain recombines TRBV6-5 with TRBJ2-1; 9 positions match TRBD2. V shed 5 bases and J 12 bases; nucleotides not matched to a gene: 2. This CDR3 comprises 11 residues. The germline V gene encodes CDR1 MNHEY and CDR2 SVGAGI. The CDR3 nucleotides read TGTGCCAGCAGTCGGGGACTAGCGCAGTTCTTC. Translating it yields CASSRGLAQFF.

This chain connects TRBV7-9 to TRBJ1-2; D possibly corresponds to TRBD1 (5 bases). V was pared by 4 bases and J by 3 bases, with 21 bases between. Germline values: CDR1 SEHNR, CDR2 FQNEAQ (reference sequence). The CDR3 is 17 residues long. The CDR3 protein is CASSSSTERRRDYGYTF. Written as DNA, the CDR3 is TGTGCCAGCAGCTCGTCGACAGAACGACGCCGGGACTATGGCTACACCTTC.

The J gene is TRBJ1-2, the V gene TRBV29-1, with D perhaps matching TRBD1 (6 bases). Germline lookup yields CDR1 SQVTM and CDR2 ANQGSEA. The CDR3 loop spans 14 amino acids. V lost 8 bases and J 0 bases, leaving 16 bases between the germline ends. CDR3 loop: CSIARGPPNYGYTF. CDR3 DNA sequence: TGCAGCATCGCCAGGGGACCGCCTAACTATGGCTACACCTTC.

This clonotype was counted a few times. The chain combines TRBV29-1 with TRBJ2-5; 8 nucleotides agree with TRBD1. The DNA end is more similar to TRBJ2-7, so the J call may be wrong. CDR1 is SQVTM, CDR2 ANQGSEA, per germline. This CDR3 comprises 13 residues. The CDR3 is CSVEQGADYEQYF. The CDR3 DNA is TGCAGCGTTGAACAGGGGGCTGACTACGAGCAGTACTTC.

The chain couples TRBV20-1 to TRBJ2-7; D is unclear. V was trimmed by 0 bases and J by 0 bases, leaving 18 bases between them. This CDR3 comprises 17 residues. Germline assignment: CDR1 DFQATT and CDR2 SNEGSKA (reference sequence). DNA for the CDR3: TGCAGTGCTAGAGATTATAGGGCATCCATCAGCTCCTACGAGCAGTACTTC. Amino acid sequence: CSARDYRASISSYEQYF.

The chain uses TRBV20-1 and TRBJ1-2; TRBD1 matches 9 bases. Germline V gene lookup returns CDR1 DFQATT and CDR2 SNEGSKA (reference sequence). V was clipped by 6 bases and J by 8 bases; unmatched bases: 13. CDR3 length: 14 residues. In DNA form, the CDR3 reads TGCAGTGCGGGGGGACAGGGAGGCAACGAGGGCTACACCTTC. This encodes CSAGGQGGNEGYTF.

This chain links TRBV5-1 with TRBJ2-1, with 12 bases identical to TRBD2. Germline CDR1 reads SGHRS; CDR2 reads YFSETQ. This CDR3 has 17 amino acids. J was trimmed by 0 bases and V by 3 bases; bases with no gene match: 4. The CDR3 reads CASSSGLAGHSYNEQFF. CDR3 nucleotide sequence: TGCGCCAGCAGCTCGGGACTAGCGGGCCACTCCTACAATGAGCAGTTCTTC.

A few counts support this clonotype. The chain combines TRBV9 with TRBJ1-2, with 7 bases aligning to TRBD1. This CDR3 has 14 residues. Germline loops: CDR1 SGDLS, CDR2 YYNGEE. J lost 4 bases, V lost 4 bases, and 7 bases had no gene match. This chain's CDR3 is CASSRDRSSYGYTF. The CDR3 region has the DNA TGTGCCAGCAGCAGGGACAGATCTAGCTATGGCTACACCTTC. The variable domain in full, completed from reference TRBV9 and TRBJ1-2, reads DSGVTQTPKHLITATGQRVTLRCSPRSGDLSVYWYQQSLDQGLQFLIQYYNGEERAKGNILERFSAQQFPDLHSELNLSSLELGDSALYFCASSRDRSSYGYTFGSGTRLTVV.

The J gene is TRBJ2-1, the V gene TRBV4-1; TRBD2 matches 10 bases. Germline trimming cut 4 bases from V and 7 bases from J; bases unmatched to any gene: 10. This CDR3 is built from 16 residues. The germline CDR1 and CDR2 sequences are MGHRA and YSYEKL. The CDR3 here is CASSPLVSGRSNEQFF. CDR3 coding DNA: TGCGCCAGCAGCCCCCTGGTTAGCGGGAGGTCAAATGAGCAGTTCTTC.